This T cell receptor beta chain was sequenced in a study of shared clonotypes between healthy human individuals (dated by TCRdb to about 2020). About the investigation overall: The cohort included a few men and a couple of women between 18 and 49 years of age. To estimate repertoire size and how much clonotypes are shared between individuals, the study performed deep sequencing of blood TCR repertoires from five healthy adults. Different laboratories and diverse techniques were used to prepare libraries and sequence TCR repertoires, to increase sequencing depth and limit assay-specific biases. Per donor, leukapheresis produced somewhere between about 0.85 and 8.9 billion PBMCs. For each donor, three plates each were used for CD4 naive and CD4 memory, two plates were used for CD8 naive, and one plate was used for CD8 memory.

TCR CDR3 regions were amplified from genomic DNA by multiplex PCR using the deep immunoSEQ assay. Genomic DNA extracted from each cell subset was distributed evenly over all wells of several immunoSEQ 96-well plates, and each plate served as one replicate. For sorted subsets, each replicate PCR was loaded with 200 ng genomic DNA, equivalent to 30,000 or so T cell genomes. Purified libraries were quantified with a Qubit 3.0 fluorometer, sized on a Bioanalyzer 2100, and re-quantified with the KAPA Library Quantification kit. Every immunoSEQ 96-well plate was sequenced on a dedicated single-read 150-cycle Illumina NextSeq 550 flow cell. Turning to the authors' computational methods: Because the immunoSEQ output held only junctional sequences and lacked quality scores, the filtering could not match the filtering applied to full-length reads. To assign V/J genes and CDR3, sequences were annotated using PyIR, a Python wrapper for IgBLAST v1.9, with IMGT germline references. Reads with weak V/J assignments (E-value above 1e-6), missing CDR3, stop codons, out-of-frame junctions, or ambiguous translated residues were removed. A V3J clonotype was defined by an identical inferred V gene, J gene, and CDR3 amino acid sequence. Percentage overlap between repertoires was calculated by dividing the number of shared unique clonotypes by the size of the smaller repertoire. Repertoire richness was assessed with RTK rarefaction, the Chao1 estimator, and Recon v2.1 estimates of unobserved clonotypes. Generation probabilities for all TCRbeta clonotypes obtained by the gDNA method from a few donors were computed using OLGA. TCRdb holds this immuneACCESS table with in-frame rearrangements only. Some clones are missing; in checked studies, unresolved V genes explain under half, and the rest has no known cause. Clonal size and the V and J genes are those of that table, whereas D and trimming came from the DNA. This sample holds 2 million to 3 million clones; 90% to 95% were observed only once. Approximately 0.35% of the sample lies in the top ten.

Donors were healthy HIV-negative adults with no recently reported acute infections or vaccinations. Every donor was a Caucasian adult living in Nashville, Tennessee, USA. CD4+ T cells were enriched by magnetic negative selection; naive cells were then positively selected on CD45RA, and the negative fraction formed the memory subset. Blood was obtained by leukapheresis, after which PBMCs were separated by Ficoll-Histopaque density gradient centrifugation and cryopreserved in liquid nitrogen vapor phase. Purity and quantity of every magnetically sorted T cell population were checked by analytical flow cytometry. Genomic DNA was isolated from each sorted fraction and quantified by UV absorbance on a Nanodrop 2000c. What the research found in general, with its limitations: Clonotypes shared by all four sorted-subset donors showed higher generation probabilities than non-shared clonotypes. Incomplete sequencing was indicated by rarefaction of sorted-subset datasets, despite the large sequencing depth. When four donors were compared, the shared fraction of clonotypes was around 5% for naive CD4, about 4% for naive CD8, 2.3% for memory CD4, and roughly 0.43% for memory CD8. The genetic and exposure-history diversity represented was limited by the small number of donors. Pairwise subsampling led to the expectation that sequencing depth would affect the degree of clonotype sharing among donors. Sampling was restricted to blood, and TCR repertoires in tissue are likely to differ from TCR repertoires in blood. Estimated clonotype richness was generally larger for naive than for memory subsets.

Points on this clone: Its antigen is still unknown. The input lacks base qualities; no much larger clone sits a single base away.

Its CDR3 holds 14 amino acids, cysteine through phenylalanine. Here the CDR3 DNA is all that survives: 42 bases in frame from base 1. Trimmed from V: 5 bases; trimmed from J: 4 bases; junction bases lacking a gene match: 5. CDR1 SGHAT and CDR2 FQDESV are derived from the germline V gene (reference sequence). The sequencing sample was made of naive CD4+ T cells from PBMCs. What the cell subset or site label conveys for this sample: CD45RA+ positively selected. This sequence uses TRBV11-1 and TRBJ1-5; 7 middle bases align to TRBD1. The TCR comes from a man between 18 and 35 years old in good health. Some clones in this sample may be carry-over from other donors' samples. Here the CDR3 is given as CASSAGQPNQPQHF. The sequenced DNA: TGTGCCAGCAGCGCGGGACAGCCTAATCAGCCCCAGCATTTT.